Listed here is a single T cell receptor beta chain. The antigen remains undetermined. This specimen comes from a study of cytomegalovirus exposure and HLA in healthy donors. Broader study findings: The study listed around 150 cytomegalovirus-associated TCR beta chains.

A multiplex PCR was run with 60 Vbeta primers and 13 Jbeta primers. Sequencing was performed with immunoSEQ multiplex PCR; in TCRdb, only in-frame clones are kept and a portion is missing. The sample yields 150,000 to 200,000 clones, under 80% seen once. Trimming took off 1 base at V and 0 bases at J, with 6 bases between the two ends. Germline-derived CDR1 and CDR2 are SQVTM and ANQGSEA. This CDR3 is 14 amino acids long. This TCR was recovered from a female donor in good health and CMV-seronegative. The chain joins TRBV29-1 to TRBJ2-2, with D unresolved. The specimen sequenced was PBMCs. CDR3 amino acids: CSVEAGPNTGELFF. CDR3 DNA: TGCAGCGTTGAAGCAGGTCCGAACACCGGGGAGCTGTTTTTT.